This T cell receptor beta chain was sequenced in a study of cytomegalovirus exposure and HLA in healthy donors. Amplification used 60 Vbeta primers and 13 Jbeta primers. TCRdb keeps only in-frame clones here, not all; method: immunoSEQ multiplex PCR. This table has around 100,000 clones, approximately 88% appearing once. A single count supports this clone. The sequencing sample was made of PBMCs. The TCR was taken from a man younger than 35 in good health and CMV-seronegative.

The CDR3 loop is CASSQDLFYGYTF. In DNA, the CDR3 is TGTGCCAGCAGCCAAGATCTCTTCTATGGCTACACCTTC. The chain is built from TRBV14 and TRBJ1-2, with unresolved D. Trimming shortened V by 0 bases and J by 4 bases, and 6 bases separated the two germline ends. CDR3 size: 13 residues. Germline V gene lookup returns CDR1 SGHDN and CDR2 FVKESK.